Listed below are T cell receptor beta chains from one sample, sequenced in a study of blood T cell repertoires in COVID-19. TCRdb's table, derived via immunoSEQ multiplex PCR, lists solely in-frame clones and lacks some. Found here are just over 300,000 clones, 65% to 90% of them singletons; the top ten hold roughly 4.5%. Sequenced: PBMCs or T cells enriched from blood (not recorded which). These TCRs come from a man aged 25-45 years who had recovered from COVID-19. The CDR3 runs from the conserved cysteine through the conserved F or W. Fields, in order: D gene, V gene, J gene, clone size, CDR3 protein, CDR3 DNA. A D gene is named only where the DNA matches it firmly. Size tells how often a clone was seen (once, few, many) or the class of an expanded clone, and some rows leave it out.

D: NA; V: TRBV18; J: TRBJ1-6; size: once; CDR3: CASSPRQDNNSPLHF; DNA: TGTGCCAGCTCACCACGTCAGGATAATAATTCACCCCTCCACTTT
D: NA; V: TRBV19; J: TRBJ2-3; size: once; CDR3: CASSIGPMGTDTQYF; DNA: TGTGCCAGTAGTATAGGGCCCATGGGCACGGATACGCAGTATTTT
D: TRBD2; V: TRBV20-1; J: TRBJ2-3; size: NA; CDR3: CSASILAEVTDTQYF; DNA: TGCAGTGCTAGTATTCTAGCGGAGGTCACAGATACGCAGTATTTT
D: TRBD1; V: TRBV4-2; J: TRBJ1-1; size: NA; CDR3: CASSQRQGAYTEAFF; DNA: TGTGCCAGCAGCCAGAGACAGGGGGCCTACACTGAAGCTTTCTTT
D: TRBD1; V: TRBV7-8; J: TRBJ1-1; size: NA; CDR3: CASSYSGTGGNGVNTEAFF; DNA: TGTGCCAGCAGCTACTCCGGGACAGGGGGCAATGGTGTGAACACTGAAGCTTTCTTT
D: NA; V: TRBV9; J: TRBJ1-6; size: NA; CDR3: CASSVSGTYDSPLHF; DNA: TGTGCCAGCAGCGTTAGCGGGACGTACGATTCACCCCTCCACTTT
D: NA; V: TRBV7-8; J: TRBJ2-7; size: NA; CDR3: CASSLVGSREQYF; DNA: TGTGCCAGCAGCTTAGTAGGGAGTCGGGAGCAGTACTTC
D: NA; V: TRBV5-4; J: TRBJ1-2; size: NA; CDR3: CASSLPGVEVNYGYTF; DNA: TGTGCCAGCAGCCTTCCAGGGGTTGAGGTAAACTATGGCTACACCTTC
D: TRBD1; V: TRBV28; J: TRBJ1-3; size: NA; CDR3: CASRGQGSGNTIYF; DNA: TGTGCCAGCAGGGGACAGGGCTCTGGAAACACCATATATTTT
D: TRBD1; V: TRBV5-1; J: TRBJ2-7; size: few; CDR3: CASSPGTGHYEQYF; DNA: TGCGCCAGCAGCCCCGGGACAGGCCATTACGAGCAGTACTTC
D: TRBD1; V: TRBV2; J: TRBJ1-2; size: NA; CDR3: CASSPGQTYGYTF; DNA: TGTGCCAGCAGCCCGGGACAGACGTATGGCTACACCTTC
D: TRBD1; V: TRBV3-1/TRBV3-2; J: TRBJ2-3; size: NA; CDR3: CASSPRGGGTDTQYF; DNA: TGTGCCAGCAGCCCCCGAGGGGGCGGCACAGATACGCAGTATTTT
D: NA; V: TRBV21-1; J: TRBJ2-1; size: NA; CDR3: CASSKAVVSGSWNEQFF; DNA: TGTGCCAGCAGCAAAGCCGTAGTTAGCGGGAGTTGGAATGAGCAGTTCTTC
D: NA; V: TRBV7-2; J: TRBJ2-7; size: NA; CDR3: CASSLLMGSREQYF; DNA: TGTGCCAGCAGCTTATTAATGGGGAGCCGCGAGCAGTACTTC
D: TRBD2; V: TRBV5-1; J: TRBJ2-3; size: NA; CDR3: CASSLAVREGPRIGQYF; DNA: TGCGCCAGCAGCTTGGCCGTCCGGGAGGGGCCTCGGATCGGGCAGTATTTT
D: NA; V: TRBV5-1; J: TRBJ1-4; size: NA; CDR3: CASSSGPEKLFF; DNA: TGCGCCAGCAGCAGCGGACCAGAAAAACTGTTTTTT
D: NA; V: TRBV5-5; J: TRBJ2-7; size: NA; CDR3: CASSLDRMLPYEQYF; DNA: TGTGCCAGCAGCCTAGATCGGATGCTCCCGTACGAGCAGTACTTC
D: NA; V: TRBV2; J: TRBJ2-5; size: NA; CDR3: CASRDKGHLSETQYF; DNA: TGTGCCAGCAGGGACAAGGGCCATTTATCGGAGACCCAGTACTTC
D: NA; V: TRBV28; J: TRBJ1-4; size: NA; CDR3: CASSPPGAGNEKLFF; DNA: TGTGCCAGCAGCCCACCAGGGGCGGGTAATGAAAAACTGTTTTTT
D: NA; V: TRBV7-8; J: TRBJ1-4; size: few; CDR3: CASSTDSATNEKLFF; DNA: TGTGCCAGCAGCACCGACAGCGCAACTAATGAAAAACTGTTTTTT
D: NA; V: TRBV10-2; J: TRBJ2-7; size: NA; CDR3: CASSDKTYEQYF; DNA: TGCGCCAGCAGTGACAAAACCTACGAGCAGTACTTC
D: TRBD2; V: TRBV5-8; J: TRBJ2-1; size: NA; CDR3: CASSSGLAAANEQFF; DNA: TGTGCCAGCAGCTCCGGACTAGCGGCCGCGAATGAGCAGTTCTTC
D: TRBD1; V: TRBV5-1; J: TRBJ1-4; size: NA; CDR3: CASSQRETGTGTEKLFF; DNA: TGCGCCAGCAGCCAACGAGAGACCGGGACAGGGACCGAAAAACTGTTTTTT
D: TRBD1; V: TRBV12-5; J: TRBJ1-1; size: NA; CDR3: CASGLGTGLNTEAFF; DNA: TGTGCTAGTGGTTTGGGGACAGGGCTGAACACTGAAGCTTTCTTT
D: NA; V: TRBV9; J: TRBJ1-2; size: NA; CDR3: CASTGGPEGYTF; DNA: TGTGCCAGCACCGGCGGTCCAGAAGGCTACACCTTC
D: NA; V: TRBV7-9; J: TRBJ1-3; size: NA; CDR3: CASSLVGGSGNTIYF; DNA: TGTGCCAGCAGCTTAGTCGGGGGCTCTGGAAACACCATATATTTT
D: TRBD1; V: TRBV27; J: TRBJ1-1; size: NA; CDR3: CASSSRGGTGGTEAFF; DNA: TGTGCCAGCTCCAGCAGGGGGGGGACAGGAGGCACTGAAGCTTTCTTT
D: NA; V: TRBV27; J: TRBJ1-1; size: NA; CDR3: CASSLSGRNTEAFF; DNA: TGTGCCAGCAGTTTATCGGGGAGGAACACTGAAGCTTTCTTT
D: TRBD2; V: TRBV7-9; J: TRBJ2-3; size: NA; CDR3: CASSPPGLAGDADTQYF; DNA: TGTGCCAGCTCCCCCCCGGGACTAGCGGGAGACGCAGATACGCAGTATTTT
D: TRBD1; V: TRBV11-3; J: TRBJ1-3; size: NA; CDR3: CASGRDRLSNTIYF; DNA: TGTGCCAGCGGCCGGGACAGATTATCGAACACCATATATTTT
D: NA; V: TRBV7-2; J: TRBJ2-5; size: few; CDR3: CASSSGTQETQYF; DNA: TGTGCCAGCAGCTCCGGGACACAAGAGACCCAGTACTTC
D: TRBD1; V: TRBV19; J: TRBJ1-5; size: NA; CDR3: CATATGGLRNQPQHF; DNA: TGTGCCACCGCGACAGGGGGCCTACGTAATCAGCCCCAGCATTTT
D: TRBD1; V: TRBV7-2; J: TRBJ1-1; size: NA; CDR3: CASSLGRQGSTEAFF; DNA: TGTGCCAGCAGCTTGGGGAGACAGGGAAGCACTGAAGCTTTCTTT
D: NA; V: TRBV21-1; J: TRBJ1-5; size: NA; CDR3: CDGAVWRIPRDSNQPQHF; DNA: TGTGACGGTGCAGTCTGGAGGATTCCCCGGGATAGCAATCAGCCCCAGCATTTT
D: NA; V: TRBV3-1/TRBV3-2; J: TRBJ1-5; size: once; CDR3: CASSLGGLSDQPQHF; DNA: TGTGCCAGCAGCCTGGGGGGGCTATCCGATCAGCCCCAGCATTTT
D: NA; V: TRBV29-1; J: TRBJ1-2; size: NA; CDR3: CSVVRGADYGYTF; DNA: TGCAGCGTTGTACGGGGGGCTGACTATGGCTACACCTTC
D: TRBD2; V: TRBV7-7; J: TRBJ2-3; size: NA; CDR3: CASSQRLAGGQGTDTQYF; DNA: TGTGCTAGCAGCCAAAGACTAGCGGGGGGGCAGGGAACAGATACGCAGTATTTT
D: NA; V: TRBV5-1; J: TRBJ1-1; size: NA; CDR3: CASSLLDGAEAFF; DNA: TGCGCCAGCAGCCTACTGGACGGGGCTGAAGCTTTCTTT
D: TRBD2; V: TRBV28; J: TRBJ2-2; size: NA; CDR3: CASKLAGANTGELFF; DNA: TGTGCCAGCAAATTAGCGGGGGCGAACACCGGGGAGCTGTTTTTT
D: NA; V: TRBV11-2; J: TRBJ1-1; size: NA; CDR3: CASKQGRMNTEAFF; DNA: TGTGCCAGCAAACAGGGTAGGATGAACACTGAAGCTTTCTTT
D: TRBD1; V: TRBV28; J: TRBJ1-4; size: once; CDR3: CASSETPELDREVEKLFF; DNA: TGTGCCAGCAGTGAAACGCCTGAATTGGACAGGGAGGTTGAAAAACTGTTTTTT
D: TRBD1; V: TRBV10-1; J: TRBJ1-1; size: once; CDR3: CASSESLTGGMNTEAFF; DNA: TGCGCCAGCAGTGAGTCGTTGACAGGGGGCATGAACACTGAAGCTTTCTTT
D: NA; V: TRBV19; J: TRBJ1-5; size: NA; CDR3: CASSIARGDQPQHF; DNA: TGTGCCAGTAGTATAGCGCGAGGCGATCAGCCCCAGCATTTT
D: NA; V: TRBV28; J: TRBJ1-4; size: NA; CDR3: CASTQIGVLEKLFF; DNA: TGTGCCAGCACCCAAATCGGGGTGCTGGAAAAACTGTTTTTT
D: NA; V: TRBV27; J: TRBJ2-7; size: NA; CDR3: CASSSRYEQYF; DNA: TGTGCCAGCAGTTCGAGATACGAGCAGTACTTC
D: TRBD2; V: TRBV13; J: TRBJ2-4; size: NA; CDR3: CASSEERGGRNIQYF; DNA: TGTGCCAGCAGCGAAGAGCGGGGGGGGCGGAACATTCAGTACTTC
D: TRBD1; V: TRBV6-4; J: TRBJ1-1; size: NA; CDR3: CASSAGTGMRAFF; DNA: TGTGCCAGCAGTGCCGGGACAGGGATGAGAGCTTTCTTT
D: TRBD2; V: TRBV7-9; J: TRBJ2-5; size: NA; CDR3: CASSDPPGLAGAQGETQYF; DNA: TGTGCCAGCAGCGACCCACCTGGACTAGCGGGGGCACAGGGGGAGACCCAGTACTTC
D: NA; V: TRBV28; J: TRBJ2-3; size: NA; CDR3: CASRVAGTLARDTQYF; DNA: TGTGCCAGCAGGGTGGCGGGGACTTTAGCGAGAGATACGCAGTATTTT
D: TRBD1; V: TRBV19; J: TRBJ1-2; size: few; CDR3: CASSTPGQGDGYTF; DNA: TGTGCCAGTAGTACCCCCGGACAGGGGGATGGCTACACCTTC
D: TRBD2; V: TRBV7-9; J: TRBJ2-3; size: NA; CDR3: CSHLPGGDSTDTQYF; DNA: TGTTCGCATTTGCCGGGGGGAGATAGCACAGATACGCAGTATTTT
D: NA; V: TRBV4-1; J: TRBJ1-1; size: NA; CDR3: CASSQDPRGNPEAFF; DNA: TGCGCCAGCAGCCAAGACCCCCGGGGGAACCCTGAAGCTTTCTTT
D: TRBD2; V: TRBV7-2; J: TRBJ2-1; size: NA; CDR3: CASSIPGLAASYNEQFF; DNA: TGTGCCAGCAGCATTCCGGGACTAGCGGCCTCCTACAATGAGCAGTTCTTC
D: NA; V: TRBV15; J: TRBJ2-7; size: NA; CDR3: CATSRDRVYEQYF; DNA: TGTGCCACCAGCAGAGACAGGGTCTACGAGCAGTACTTC